This T cell receptor beta chain was documented in a study of blood T cell repertoires in COVID-19. The wider study: T cells, B-cell-depleted T cells, or PBMCs provided the cDNA or gDNA that served as material.

The data were produced by immunoSEQ multiplex PCR, yet TCRdb's version contains in-frame clones alone and is incomplete. This sample carries about 99,000 clones, 75% to 90% of them seen once, and the ten largest clones take around 13%. The sample consisted of peripheral blood. This receptor was obtained from a human donor in a cohort sampled during active COVID-19.

This chain's CDR3 is CATGGGLETQYF. CDR3 DNA: TGTGCCACCGGCGGGGGCCTTGAGACCCAGTACTTC. V is TRBV5-4 and J is TRBJ2-5; D may be TRBD2 (7 bases). With 9 bases removed from V and 5 bases from J, the gap between germline ends came to 14 bases. This CDR3 has 12 amino acids. Germline CDR1 is SGHNT and CDR2 is YYREEE (reference sequence).